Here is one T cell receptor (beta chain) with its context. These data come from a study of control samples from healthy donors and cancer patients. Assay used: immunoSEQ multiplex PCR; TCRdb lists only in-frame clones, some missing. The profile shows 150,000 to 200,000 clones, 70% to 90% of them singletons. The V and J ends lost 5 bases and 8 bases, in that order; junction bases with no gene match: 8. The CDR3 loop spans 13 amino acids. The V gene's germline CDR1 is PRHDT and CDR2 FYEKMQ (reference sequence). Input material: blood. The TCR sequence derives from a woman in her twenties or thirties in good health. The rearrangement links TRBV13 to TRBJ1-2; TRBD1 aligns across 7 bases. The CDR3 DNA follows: TGTGCCAGCAGCCTCAAGGGGGCGGGAGGCTACACCTTC. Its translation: CASSLKGAGGYTF.